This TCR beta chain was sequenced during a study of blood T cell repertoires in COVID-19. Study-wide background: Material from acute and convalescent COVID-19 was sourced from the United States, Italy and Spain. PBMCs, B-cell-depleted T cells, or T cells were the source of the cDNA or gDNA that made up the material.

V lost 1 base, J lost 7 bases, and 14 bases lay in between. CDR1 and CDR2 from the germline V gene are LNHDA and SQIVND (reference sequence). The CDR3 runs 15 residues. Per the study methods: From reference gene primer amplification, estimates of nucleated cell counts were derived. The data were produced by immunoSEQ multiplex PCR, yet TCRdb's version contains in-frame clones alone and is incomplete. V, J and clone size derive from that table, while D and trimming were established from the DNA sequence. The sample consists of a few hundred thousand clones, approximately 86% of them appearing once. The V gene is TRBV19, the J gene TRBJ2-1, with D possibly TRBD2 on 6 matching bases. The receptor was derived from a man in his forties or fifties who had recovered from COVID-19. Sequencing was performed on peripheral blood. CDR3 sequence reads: CASSIVADPLNEQFF. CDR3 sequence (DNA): TGTGCCAGTAGTATAGTAGCGGATCCATTAAATGAGCAGTTCTTC. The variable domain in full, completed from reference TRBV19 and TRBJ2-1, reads DGGITQSPKYLFRKEGQNVTLSCEQNLNHDAMYWYRQDPGQGLRLIYYSQIVNDFQKGDIAEGYSVSREKKESFPLTVTSAQKNPTAFYLCASSIVADPLNEQFFGPGTRLTVL.